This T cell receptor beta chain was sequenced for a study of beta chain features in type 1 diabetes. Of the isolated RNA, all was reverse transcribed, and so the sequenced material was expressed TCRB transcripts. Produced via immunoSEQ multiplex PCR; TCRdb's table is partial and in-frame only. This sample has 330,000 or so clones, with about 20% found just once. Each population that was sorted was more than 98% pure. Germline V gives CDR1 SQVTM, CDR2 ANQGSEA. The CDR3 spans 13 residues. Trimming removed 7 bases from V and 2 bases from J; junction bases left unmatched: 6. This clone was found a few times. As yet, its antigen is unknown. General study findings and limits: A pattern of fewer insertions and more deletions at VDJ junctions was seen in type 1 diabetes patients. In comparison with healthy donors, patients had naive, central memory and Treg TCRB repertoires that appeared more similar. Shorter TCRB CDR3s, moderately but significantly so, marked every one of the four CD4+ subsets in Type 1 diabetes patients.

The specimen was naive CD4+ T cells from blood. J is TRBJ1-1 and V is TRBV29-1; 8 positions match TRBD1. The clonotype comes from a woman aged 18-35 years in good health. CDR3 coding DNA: TGCAGCGCAGTCGGGACAGGAAACACTGAAGCTTTCTTT. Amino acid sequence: CSAVGTGNTEAFF.